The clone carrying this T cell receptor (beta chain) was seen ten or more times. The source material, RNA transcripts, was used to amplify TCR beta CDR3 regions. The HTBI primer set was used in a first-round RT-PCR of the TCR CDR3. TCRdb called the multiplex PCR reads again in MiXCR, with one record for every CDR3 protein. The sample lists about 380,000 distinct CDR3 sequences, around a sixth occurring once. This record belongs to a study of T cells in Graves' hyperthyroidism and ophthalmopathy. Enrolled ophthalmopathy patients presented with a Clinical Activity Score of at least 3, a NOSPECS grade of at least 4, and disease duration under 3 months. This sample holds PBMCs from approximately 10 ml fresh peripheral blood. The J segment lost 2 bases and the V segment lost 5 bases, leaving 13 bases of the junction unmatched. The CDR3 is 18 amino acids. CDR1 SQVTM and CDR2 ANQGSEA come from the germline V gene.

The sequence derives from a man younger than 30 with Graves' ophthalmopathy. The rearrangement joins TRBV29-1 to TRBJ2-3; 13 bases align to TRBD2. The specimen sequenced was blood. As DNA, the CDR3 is TGCAGCGTTTTCGGACTAGCGGGGGCCACGGGGGACACAGATACGCAGTATTTT. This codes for CSVFGLAGATGDTDTQYF.